The clone carrying this TCR beta chain has just a few counts. This sample stems from a study of OX40 agonist ivuxolimab in advanced cancers. Across the whole study: Hepatocellular carcinoma, melanoma, renal cell or head and neck cancer was diagnosed in the dose-escalation patients.

The protocol was immunoSEQ multiplex PCR, while the TCRdb copy is restricted to in-frame clones and leaves out a portion. The sample includes about 25,000 clones, approximately 82% of them seen just once. The germline V gene has CDR1 MNHNY and CDR2 SVGAGI (reference sequence). This CDR3 is built from 15 residues. V lost 4 bases, J lost 0 bases, and 12 bases lay in between. Blood got drawn at baseline, again on cycle 4 day 1, and then on cycle 7 day 1. The chain links TRBV6-6 to TRBJ1-2, with D maybe TRBD1 (5 bases). Sequencing used CD4+ or CD8+ T cells sorted from blood, obtained in a trial of the OX40 agonist ivuxolimab. This clonotype was obtained from an adult with an advanced solid tumor such as melanoma, head and neck, liver or kidney cancer. For the CDR3, the DNA is TGTGCCAGCAGTTCCAGGGAATTAGCTAACTATGGCTACACCTTC. Translating gives CASSSRELANYGYTF.